This T cell receptor (beta chain) was captured by sequencing in a study of graft-versus-host responses after intestinal transplantation. For the study at large: Recipients uniformly received anti-thymocyte globulin induction, followed by tacrolimus and steroids for approximately 3 years.

Clones were read by immunoSEQ multiplex PCR, and TCRdb kept only the in-frame ones, dropping some. The repertoire consists of nearly 90,000 clones, with around four fifths occurring once and the leading ten covering 15% to 20%. The V gene lost 1 base and the J gene lost 3 bases, with 9 bases spanning the gap. The germline V gene has CDR1 SGHRS and CDR2 YFSETQ. CDR3 length: 14 amino acids. Notes on this clone: The antigen is not known.

The sequence came from a human donor who received an intestinal transplant. The source material was unstimulated CD8+ T cells sorted from spleen or lymph node cells, sampled before intestinal transplant. This sequence joins TRBV5-1 and TRBJ2-3; the D gene is possibly TRBD1 (5 bases). The CDR3 sequence is CASSLFRETDTQYF. CDR3 DNA sequence: TGCGCCAGCAGCTTGTTCAGGGAAACAGATACGCAGTATTTT.